This TCR beta chain was sequenced in a study of blood T cell repertoires in COVID-19. Study summary: Nucleic acid was either cDNA or gDNA, and it came from T cells, B-cell-depleted T cells, or PBMCs.

The protocol was immunoSEQ multiplex PCR, while the TCRdb copy is restricted to in-frame clones and leaves out a portion. The data contain 150,000 to 200,000 clones, around 79% of them singletons. Symptom resolution, clearance, or two negative PCRs marked the recovered donors of Cohort 3. V gave up 6 bases and J gave up 1 base, with 25 bases separating them. From germline, CDR1 is SNHLY and CDR2 FYNNEI. This CDR3 spans 19 amino acids. This chain uses TRBV2 with TRBJ1-5; possible D gene TRBD1, 5 bases. The sequenced material came from PBMCs or T cells enriched from blood (not recorded which). This TCR came from a man aged 50 to 60 who had recovered from COVID-19. CDR3 region: CASSHDLRTQGVSNQPQHF. The CDR3 DNA is TGTGCCAGCAGCCACGACCTCCGGACCCAGGGTGTGAGCAATCAGCCCCAGCATTTT.